This entry describes one T cell receptor (beta chain). Then a second PCR, running about 6 to 12 cycles, was carried out with a sample-barcoded 5' primer and a J-beta primer mix. Every single cDNA molecule received a tag from a template-switch adaptor with 12 random nucleotides. One entry per CDR3 protein results from TCRdb running MiXCR on the 5' RACE reads. In the table there are some 760,000 distinct CDR3 sequences, just under 25% of which are singletons. The entry originates in a study of blood T cells in healthy people across ages. Looked up from germline, CDR1 is LGHNT and CDR2 is FRNRAP. The CDR3 has 11 amino acids. V lost 4 bases to trimming and J lost 2 bases, with 3 bases between them. The sample was also reused in another study, on T cells of mothers and their children. That investigation notes: Related mother and child pairs showed slightly greater overlap (not significant) than unrelated pairs did.

This clonotype originated in a boy aged 10-17 years in good health. Sequenced: blood. The chain employs TRBV12-5 and TRBJ2-7; D unresolved. In nucleotides, the CDR3 is TGTGCTAGTGGTTCCCCCTACGAGCAGTACTTC. Its protein product is CASGSPYEQYF.